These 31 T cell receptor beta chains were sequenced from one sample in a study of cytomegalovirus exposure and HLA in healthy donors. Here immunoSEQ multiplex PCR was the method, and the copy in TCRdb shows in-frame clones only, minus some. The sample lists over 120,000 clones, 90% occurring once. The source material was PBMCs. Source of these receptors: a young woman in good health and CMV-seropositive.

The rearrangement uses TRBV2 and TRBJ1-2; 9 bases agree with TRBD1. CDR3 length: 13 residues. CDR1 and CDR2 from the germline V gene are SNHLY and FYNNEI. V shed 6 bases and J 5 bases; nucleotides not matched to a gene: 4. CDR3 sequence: CASRGQGGYGYTF. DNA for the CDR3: TGTGCCAGCAGGGGACAGGGTGGGTATGGCTACACCTTC.

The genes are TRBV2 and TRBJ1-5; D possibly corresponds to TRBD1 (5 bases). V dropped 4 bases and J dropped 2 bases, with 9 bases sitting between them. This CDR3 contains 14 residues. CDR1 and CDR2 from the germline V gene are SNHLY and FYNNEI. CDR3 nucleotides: TGTGCCAGCAGTGGCAGGGCTGGCAATCAGCCCCAGCATTTT. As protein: CASSGRAGNQPQHF. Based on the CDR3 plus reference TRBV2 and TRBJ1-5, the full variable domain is EPEVTQTPSHQVTQMGQEVILRCVPISNHLYFYWYRQILGQKVEFLVSFYNNEISEKSEIFDDQFSVERPDGSNFTLKIRSTKLEDSAMYFCASSGRAGNQPQHFGDGTRLSIL.

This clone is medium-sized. The CDR3: CASSYDTEAFF. CDR3 nucleotide sequence: TGTGCCAGCAGCTACGACACTGAAGCTTTCTTT. The rearrangement joins TRBV2 to TRBJ1-1; D unclear. The CDR3 extends over 11 amino acids. V was trimmed by 6 bases and J by 3 bases, leaving 5 bases between them. Germline-derived CDR1 and CDR2 are SNHLY and FYNNEI.

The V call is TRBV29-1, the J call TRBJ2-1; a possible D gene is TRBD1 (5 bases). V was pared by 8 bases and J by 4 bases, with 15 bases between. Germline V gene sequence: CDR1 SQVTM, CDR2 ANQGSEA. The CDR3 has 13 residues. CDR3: CSSDSYGYNEQFF. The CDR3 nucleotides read TGCAGCTCCGACAGTTACGGGTACAATGAGCAGTTCTTC.

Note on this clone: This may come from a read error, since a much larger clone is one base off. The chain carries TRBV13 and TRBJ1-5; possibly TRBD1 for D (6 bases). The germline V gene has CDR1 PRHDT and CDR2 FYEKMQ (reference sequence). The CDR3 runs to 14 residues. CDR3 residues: CASSLGQSNQPQHF. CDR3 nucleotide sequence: TGTGCCAGCAGCCTAGGACAGAGCAATCAGCCCCAGCATTTT.

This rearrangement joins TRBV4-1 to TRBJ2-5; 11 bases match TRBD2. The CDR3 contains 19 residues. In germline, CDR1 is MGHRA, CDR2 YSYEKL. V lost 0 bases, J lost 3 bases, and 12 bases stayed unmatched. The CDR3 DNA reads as TGCGCCAGCAGCCAAGATCCCCTACTAGCGGGGGCCACAGAAGAGACCCAGTACTTC. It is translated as CASSQDPLLAGATEETQYF.

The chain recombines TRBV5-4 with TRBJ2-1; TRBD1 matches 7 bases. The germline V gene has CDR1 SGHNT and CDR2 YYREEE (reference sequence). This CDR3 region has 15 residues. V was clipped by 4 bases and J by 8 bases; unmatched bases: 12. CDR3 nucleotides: TGTGCCAGCAGCGGGGACAGAGAAGGTCTTGATGAGCAGTTCTTC. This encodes CASSGDREGLDEQFF.

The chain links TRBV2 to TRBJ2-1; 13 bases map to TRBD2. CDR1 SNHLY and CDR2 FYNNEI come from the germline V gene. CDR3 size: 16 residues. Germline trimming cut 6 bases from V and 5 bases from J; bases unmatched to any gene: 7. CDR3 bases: TGTGCCAGCAGGGGAGGACTAGCGGGAGCCCACAATGAGCAGTTCTTC. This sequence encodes CASRGGLAGAHNEQFF. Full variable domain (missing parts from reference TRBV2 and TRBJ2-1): EPEVTQTPSHQVTQMGQEVILRCVPISNHLYFYWYRQILGQKVEFLVSFYNNEISEKSEIFDDQFSVERPDGSNFTLKIRSTKLEDSAMYFCASRGGLAGAHNEQFFGPGTRLTVL.

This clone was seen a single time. Written as DNA, the CDR3 is TGTGCCAGCAGCGTATGGAGCGGGAGAACGGATGAGCAGTTCTTC. Its protein is CASSVWSGRTDEQFF. This chain joins TRBV9 and TRBJ2-1; the match to TRBD2 covers 8 bases. Trimming cost V 1 base and J 8 bases; bases outside gene matches: 8. The CDR3 is made up of 15 amino acids. Germline assignment: CDR1 SGDLS and CDR2 YYNGEE.

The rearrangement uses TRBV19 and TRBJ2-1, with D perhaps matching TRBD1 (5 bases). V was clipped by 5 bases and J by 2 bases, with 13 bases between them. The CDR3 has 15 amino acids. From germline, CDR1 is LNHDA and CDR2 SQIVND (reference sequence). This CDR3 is CASSPGQRPYNEQFF. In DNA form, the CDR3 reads TGTGCCAGTAGTCCCGGACAACGTCCCTACAATGAGCAGTTCTTC.

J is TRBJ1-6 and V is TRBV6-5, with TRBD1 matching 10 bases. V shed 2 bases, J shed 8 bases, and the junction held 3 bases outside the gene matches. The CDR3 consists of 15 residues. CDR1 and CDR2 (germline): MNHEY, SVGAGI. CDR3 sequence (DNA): TGTGCCAGCAGTTACCAAGGACAGGGGGATTCACCCCTCCACTTT. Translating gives CASSYQGQGDSPLHF.

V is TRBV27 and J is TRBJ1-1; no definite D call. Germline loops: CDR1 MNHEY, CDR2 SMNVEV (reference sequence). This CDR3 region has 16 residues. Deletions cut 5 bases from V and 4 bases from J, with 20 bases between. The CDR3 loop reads CASSPRLLRLSTEAFF. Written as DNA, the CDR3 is TGTGCCAGCAGTCCACGACTGCTGCGCCTGAGCACTGAAGCTTTCTTT.

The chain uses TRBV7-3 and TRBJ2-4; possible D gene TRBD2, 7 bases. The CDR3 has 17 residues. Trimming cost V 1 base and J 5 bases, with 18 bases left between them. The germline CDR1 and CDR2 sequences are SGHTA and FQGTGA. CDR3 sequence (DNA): TGTGCCAGCAGCTTAATCCAGAAGGGGGGGACCCAAAACATTCAGTACTTC. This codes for CASSLIQKGGTQNIQYF.

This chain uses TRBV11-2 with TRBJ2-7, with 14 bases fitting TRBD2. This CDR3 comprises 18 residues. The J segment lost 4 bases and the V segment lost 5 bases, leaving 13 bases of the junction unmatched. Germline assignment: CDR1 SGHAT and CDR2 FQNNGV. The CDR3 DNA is TGTGCCAGCAGCGGTGGACTAGCGGGAGGTTCCGGGATGTACGAGCAGTACTTC. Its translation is CASSGGLAGGSGMYEQYF.

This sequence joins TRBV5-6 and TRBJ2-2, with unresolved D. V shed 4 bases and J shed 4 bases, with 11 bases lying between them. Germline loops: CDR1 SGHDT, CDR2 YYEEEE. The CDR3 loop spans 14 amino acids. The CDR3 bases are TGTGCCAGCAGCGGAACAGTTCTCACCGGGGAGCTGTTTTTT. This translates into CASSGTVLTGELFF.

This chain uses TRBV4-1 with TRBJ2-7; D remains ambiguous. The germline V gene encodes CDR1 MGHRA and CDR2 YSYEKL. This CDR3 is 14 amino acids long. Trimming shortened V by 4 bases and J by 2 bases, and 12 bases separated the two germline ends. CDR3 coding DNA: TGCGCCAGCAGCCCCACGCACTTGACCTACGAGCAGTACTTC. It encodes CASSPTHLTYEQYF.

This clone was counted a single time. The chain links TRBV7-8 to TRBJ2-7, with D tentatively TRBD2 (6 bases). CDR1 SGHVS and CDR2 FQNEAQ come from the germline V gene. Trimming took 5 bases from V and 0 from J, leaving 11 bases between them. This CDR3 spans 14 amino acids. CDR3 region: CASSKMGGSYEQYF. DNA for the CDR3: TGTGCCAGCAGCAAGATGGGAGGCTCCTACGAGCAGTACTTC. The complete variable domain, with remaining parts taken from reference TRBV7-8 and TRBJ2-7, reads GAGVSQSPRYKVAKRGQDVALRCDPISGHVSLFWYQQALGQGPEFLTYFQNEAQLDKSGLPSDRFFAERPEGSVSTLKIQRTQQEDSAVYLCASSKMGGSYEQYFGPGTRLTVT.

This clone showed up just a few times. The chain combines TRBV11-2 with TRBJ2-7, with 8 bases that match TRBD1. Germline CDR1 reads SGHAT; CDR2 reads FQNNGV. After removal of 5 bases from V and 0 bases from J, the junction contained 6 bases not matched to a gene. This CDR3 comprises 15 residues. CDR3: CASSLPGQASYEQYF. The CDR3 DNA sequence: TGTGCCAGCAGCCTACCGGGACAGGCCTCCTACGAGCAGTACTTC.

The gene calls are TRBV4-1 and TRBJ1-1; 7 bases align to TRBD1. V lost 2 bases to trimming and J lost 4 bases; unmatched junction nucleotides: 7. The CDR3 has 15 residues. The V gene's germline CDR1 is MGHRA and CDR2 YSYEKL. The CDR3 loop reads CASSQSSGGSTEAFF. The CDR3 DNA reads TGCGCCAGCAGCCAATCCTCAGGGGGGAGCACTGAAGCTTTCTTT.

CDR3 in amino acids: CASSPLRGSTNEQFF. CDR3 in DNA: TGCGCCAGCAGCCCCCTGCGGGGGTCTACCAATGAGCAGTTCTTC. The genes are TRBV5-1 and TRBJ2-1; TRBD2 aligns across 7 bases. This CDR3 has 15 residues. The germline V gene has CDR1 SGHRS and CDR2 YFSETQ. V was clipped by 4 bases and J by 6 bases; unmatched bases: 10.

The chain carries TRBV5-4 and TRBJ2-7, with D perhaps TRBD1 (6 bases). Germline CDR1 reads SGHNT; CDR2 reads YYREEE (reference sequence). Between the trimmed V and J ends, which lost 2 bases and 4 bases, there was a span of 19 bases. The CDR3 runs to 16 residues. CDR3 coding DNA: TGTGCCAGCAGCTTACCCGGCTGGACAGTACCATACGAGCAGTACTTC. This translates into CASSLPGWTVPYEQYF.

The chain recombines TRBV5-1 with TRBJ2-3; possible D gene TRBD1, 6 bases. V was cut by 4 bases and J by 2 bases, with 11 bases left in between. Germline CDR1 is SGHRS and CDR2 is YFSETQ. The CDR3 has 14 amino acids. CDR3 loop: CASSRRTATDTQYF. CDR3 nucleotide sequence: TGCGCCAGCAGCCGCCGGACAGCCACAGATACGCAGTATTTT.

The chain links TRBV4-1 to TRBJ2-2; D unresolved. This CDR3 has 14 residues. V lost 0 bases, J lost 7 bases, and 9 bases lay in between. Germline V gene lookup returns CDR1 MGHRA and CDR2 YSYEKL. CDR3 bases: TGCGCCAGCAGCCAAGAACACCGCCTCGGGGAGCTGTTTTTT. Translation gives CASSQEHRLGELFF.

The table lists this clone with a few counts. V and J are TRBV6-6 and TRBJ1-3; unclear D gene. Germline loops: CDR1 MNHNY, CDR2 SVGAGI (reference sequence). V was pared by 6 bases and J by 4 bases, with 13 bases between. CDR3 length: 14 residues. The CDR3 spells CASSTSKSGNTIYF. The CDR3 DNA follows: TGTGCCAGCAGCACCAGTAAGTCCGGAAACACCATATATTTT.

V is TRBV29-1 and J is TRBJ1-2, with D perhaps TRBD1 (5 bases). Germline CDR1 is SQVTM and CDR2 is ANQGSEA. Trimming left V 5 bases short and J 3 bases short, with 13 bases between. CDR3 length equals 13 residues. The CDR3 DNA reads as TGCAGCGTTTTTTCCGGGGGGGACTATGGCTACACCTTC. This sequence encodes CSVFSGGDYGYTF. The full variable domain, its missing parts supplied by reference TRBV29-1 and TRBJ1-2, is SAVISQKPSRDICQRGTSLTIQCQVDSQVTMMFWYRQQPGQSLTLIATANQGSEATYESGFVIDKFPISRPNLTFSTLTVSNMSPEDSSIYLCSVFSGGDYGYTFGSGTRLTVV.

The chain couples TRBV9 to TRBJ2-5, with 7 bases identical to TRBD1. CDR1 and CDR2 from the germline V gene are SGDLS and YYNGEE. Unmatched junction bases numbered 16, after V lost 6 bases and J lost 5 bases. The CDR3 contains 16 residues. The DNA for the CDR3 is TGTGCCAGCACCCAGACGGCTGAGCCCAGGGGGGAGACCCAGTACTTC. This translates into CASTQTAEPRGETQYF.

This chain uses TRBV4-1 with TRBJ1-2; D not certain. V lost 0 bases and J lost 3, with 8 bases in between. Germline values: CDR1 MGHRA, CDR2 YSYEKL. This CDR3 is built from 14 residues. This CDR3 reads CASSQELIYYGYTF. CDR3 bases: TGCGCCAGCAGCCAAGAATTAATTTACTATGGCTACACCTTC.

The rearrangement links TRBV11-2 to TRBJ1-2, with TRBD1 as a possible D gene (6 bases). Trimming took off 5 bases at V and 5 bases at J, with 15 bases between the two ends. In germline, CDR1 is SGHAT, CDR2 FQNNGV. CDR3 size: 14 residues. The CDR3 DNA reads TGTGCCAGCAGCAACCGACAGGCCAGTTATGGCTACACCTTC. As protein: CASSNRQASYGYTF. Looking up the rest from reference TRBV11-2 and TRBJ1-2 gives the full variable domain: EAGVAQSPRYKIIEKRQSVAFWCNPISGHATLYWYQQILGQGPKLLIQFQNNGVVDDSQLPKDRFSAERLKGVDSTLKIQPAKLEDSAVYLCASSNRQASYGYTFGSGTRLTVV.

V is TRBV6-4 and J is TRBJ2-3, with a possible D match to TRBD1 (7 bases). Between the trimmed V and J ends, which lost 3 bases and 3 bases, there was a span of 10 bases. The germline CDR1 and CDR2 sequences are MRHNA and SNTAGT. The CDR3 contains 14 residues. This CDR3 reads CASSETGRTDTQYF. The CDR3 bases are TGTGCCAGCAGTGAGACAGGGAGGACAGATACGCAGTATTTT.

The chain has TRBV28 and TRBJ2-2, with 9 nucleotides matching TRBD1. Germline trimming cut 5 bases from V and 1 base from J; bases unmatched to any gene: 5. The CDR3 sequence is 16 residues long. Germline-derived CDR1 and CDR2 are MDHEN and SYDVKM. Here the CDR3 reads CASSPLGQGNTGELFF. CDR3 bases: TGTGCCAGCAGTCCGTTGGGACAGGGGAACACCGGGGAGCTGTTTTTT.

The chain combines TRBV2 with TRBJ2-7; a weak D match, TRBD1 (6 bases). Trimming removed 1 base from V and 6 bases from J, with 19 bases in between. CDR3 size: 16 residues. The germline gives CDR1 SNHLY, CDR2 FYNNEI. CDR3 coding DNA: TGTGCCAGCAGTGAAGGTTCCGGGCCGACACAGGGCGAGCAGTACTTC. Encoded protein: CASSEGSGPTQGEQYF.